This T cell receptor (beta chain) was identified in a study of beta chain features in type 1 diabetes. The investigators reverse transcribed all of the isolated RNA, so they sequenced expressed TCRB transcripts. TCRdb keeps only in-frame clones here, not all; method: immunoSEQ multiplex PCR. Counted here are about 150,000 clones, 10% to 13% occurring once; the ten biggest clones make up more than 0.4%. Findings and limits, study-wide: TCRB CDR3 length was moderately but significantly reduced in all four CD4+ subsets of Type 1 diabetes patients.

This clone was detected a few times. What it binds is unknown. Populations obtained by sorting all exceeded 95% purity. The ends were cut back, 3 bases at V and 7 bases at J, with 15 bases in the middle. The CDR3 extends over 14 amino acids. Germline V CDR1 and CDR2: MNHEY, SMNVEV (reference sequence). This TCR came from a young man with type 1 diabetes. The specimen sequenced was central memory CD4+ T cells from blood. The chain couples TRBV27 to TRBJ1-1; D is uncertain. CDR3 nucleotide sequence: TGTGCCAGCAGTTTGGTGGGGAGAGGCATTGAAGCTTTCTTT. It is translated as CASSLVGRGIEAFF.